This T cell receptor (beta chain) was recovered during a study of cytomegalovirus exposure and HLA in healthy donors. The donors belonged to the roughly 110-subject validation cohort, separate from the 666-subject first cohort. V was shortened by 5 bases and J by 4 bases, with 4 bases between the two germline ends. The CDR3 runs 11 residues. Germline values: CDR1 MNHNY, CDR2 SVGAGI (reference sequence). Repertoires were generated with immunoSEQ multiplex PCR, while TCRdb's copy carries only in-frame clones and drops some. The sample gives tens of thousands of clones, 96% of which show up once; 2% to 2.5% is in the top ten. Points on this clone: Its target is unknown.

Study-wide findings and caveats: Clusters of TCRs from the first cohort tended to co-occur in the 120 validation repertoires (as a later analysis found). The classifier reportedly diagnosed cytomegalovirus status with high sensitivity and specificity.

This receptor was taken from a man younger than 35 in good health and CMV-seronegative. V gene TRBV6-6 combines with J gene TRBJ2-3, with D uncertain. Material: PBMCs. The CDR3 nucleotides are TGTGCCAGCAGTCCTTCAGATACGCAGTATTTT. Translated, it gives CASSPSDTQYF.